The T cell receptor beta chain under discussion was sequenced for a study of technical replicates of blood from a handful of donors. V lost 8 bases and J lost 2, with 13 bases in between. The CDR3 spans 14 residues. Per germline, CDR1 LNHDA and CDR2 SQIVND (reference sequence). Using immunoSEQ multiplex PCR, the repertoire was profiled, and TCRdb retains in-frame clones only, with some absent. The sample holds tens of thousands of clones, roughly 94% seen once. The sample comprised T cells isolated from PBMCs. This chain connects TRBV19 to TRBJ1-5, with D hard to call. This TCR came from a human donor in good health. The CDR3 protein is CASDMLAGNQPQHF. CDR3 nucleotide sequence: TGTGCCAGTGATATGTTGGCGGGCAATCAGCCCCAGCATTTT.